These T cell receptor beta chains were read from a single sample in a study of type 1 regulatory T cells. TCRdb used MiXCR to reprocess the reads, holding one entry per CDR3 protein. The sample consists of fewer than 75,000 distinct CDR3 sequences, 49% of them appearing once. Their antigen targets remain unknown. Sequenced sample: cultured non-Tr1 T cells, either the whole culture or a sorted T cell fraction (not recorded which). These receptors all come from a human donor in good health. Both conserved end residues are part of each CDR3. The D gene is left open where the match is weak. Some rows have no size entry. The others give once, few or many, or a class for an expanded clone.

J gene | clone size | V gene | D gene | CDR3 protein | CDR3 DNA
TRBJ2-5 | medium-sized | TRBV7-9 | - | CAIPRGRGARETQYF | TGTGCCATTCCTCGAGGTCGGGGGGCGCGGGAGACCCAGTACTTC
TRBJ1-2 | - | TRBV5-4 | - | CASSSRRTASNYGYTF | TGTGCCAGCAGCTCGAGGAGGACAGCGAGCAACTATGGCTACACCTTC
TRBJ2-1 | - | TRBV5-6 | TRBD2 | CASSLGTSFEQFF | TGTGCCAGCAGCCTCGGGACTAGCTTTGAGCAGTTCTTC
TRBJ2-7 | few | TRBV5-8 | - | CASRKRDSYEQYF | TGTGCCAGCCGAAAGAGAGATTCCTACGAGCAGTACTTC
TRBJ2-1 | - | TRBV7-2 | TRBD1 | CASSPIAGGPPNNEQFF | TGTGCCAGCAGCCCGATTGCAGGGGGCCCCCCCAACAATGAGCAGTTCTTC
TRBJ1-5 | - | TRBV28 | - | CASSAPARVRSNQPQHF | TGTGCCAGCAGTGCCCCTGCTAGGGTTAGGAGCAATCAGCCCCAGCATTTT
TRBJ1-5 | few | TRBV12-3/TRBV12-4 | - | CASSLTRHQPQHF | TGTGCCAGCAGTTTAACACGCCATCAGCCCCAGCATTTT
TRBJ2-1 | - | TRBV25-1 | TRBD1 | CASRAGTGAYNEQFF | TGTGCCAGCAGGGCCGGGACAGGGGCCTACAATGAGCAGTTCTTC
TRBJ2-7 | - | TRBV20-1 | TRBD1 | CSARGTGAFFYEQYF | TGCAGTGCTCGTGGGACAGGGGCCTTTTTCTACGAGCAGTACTTC
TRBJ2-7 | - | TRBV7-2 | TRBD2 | CASSPLAVAGAYEQYF | TGTGCCAGCAGCCCTCTTGCGGTAGCGGGTGCCTACGAGCAGTACTTC
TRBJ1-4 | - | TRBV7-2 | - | CASSLDLTATNEKLFF | TGTGCCAGCAGCTTAGACCTAACAGCAACTAATGAAAAACTGTTTTTT
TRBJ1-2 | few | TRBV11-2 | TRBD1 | CASSLDLMGQGPGYTF | TGTGCCAGCAGCTTAGATCTAATGGGACAGGGACCTGGCTACACCTTC
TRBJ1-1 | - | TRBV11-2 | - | CASSLLSLEAFF | TGTGCCAGCAGCCTTCTGTCTTTGGAAGCTTTCTTT
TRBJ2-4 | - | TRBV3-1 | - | CASSHKQGGTKNIQYF | TGTGCCAGCAGCCATAAACAGGGTGGGACCAAAAACATTCAGTACTTC
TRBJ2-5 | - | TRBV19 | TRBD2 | CASSMSRGGGGETQYF | TGTGCCAGTAGTATGTCGCGGGGCGGCGGGGGTGAGACCCAGTACTTC
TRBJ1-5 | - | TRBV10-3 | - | CATHRDSNQPQHF | TGTGCCACCCACCGGGACAGCAATCAGCCCCAGCATTTT
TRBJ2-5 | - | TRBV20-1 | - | CSASLGSLSQETQYF | TGCAGTGCTAGTCTGGGTAGTCTTTCCCAAGAGACCCAGTACTTC
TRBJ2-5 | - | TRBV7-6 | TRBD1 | CASSWTGSETQYF | TGTGCCAGCAGCTGGACAGGTTCGGAGACCCAGTACTTC
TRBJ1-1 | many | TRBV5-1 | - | CASSLDPNTEAFF | TGCGCCAGCAGCTTGGACCCGAACACTGAAGCTTTCTTT
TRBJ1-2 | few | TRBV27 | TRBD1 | CASSLYPPTGAGENTF | TGTGCCAGCAGTTTATACCCTCCCACAGGGGCGGGGGAGAACACCTTC
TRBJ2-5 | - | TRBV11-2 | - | CASSLGGQTYQETQYF | TGTGCCAGCAGCTTAGGGGGACAAACATACCAAGAGACCCAGTACTTC
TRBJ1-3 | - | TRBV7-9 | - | CASSRAGVGNTIYF | TGTGCCAGCAGCCGAGCCGGGGTAGGAAACACCATATATTTT
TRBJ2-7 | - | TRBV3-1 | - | CASSQAIGVHHEQYF | TGTGCCAGCAGCCAAGCGATAGGGGTACACCACGAGCAGTACTTC
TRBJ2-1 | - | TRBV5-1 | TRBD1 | CASSWRDRGLANEQFF | TGCGCCAGCAGCTGGAGGGACAGGGGGCTTGCAAATGAGCAGTTCTTC
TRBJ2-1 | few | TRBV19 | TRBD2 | CASSIQRGAGNEQFF | TGTGCCAGTAGTATCCAGCGGGGGGCGGGGAATGAGCAGTTCTTC
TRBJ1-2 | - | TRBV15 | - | CATSRDLVNYGYTF | TGTGCCACCAGCAGAGATCTGGTGAACTATGGCTACACCTTC
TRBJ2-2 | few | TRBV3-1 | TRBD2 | CASSQEALAGGTGELFF | TGTGCCAGCAGCCAAGAAGCCCTAGCGGGGGGAACCGGGGAGCTGTTTTTT
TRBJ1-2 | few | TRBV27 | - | CASSSLGADSNGYTF | TGTGCCAGCAGCTCCCTGGGGGCGGATTCCAATGGCTACACCTTC
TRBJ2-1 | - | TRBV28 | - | CASSTISEGLYEQFF | TGTGCCAGCAGTACCATATCGGAGGGGCTCTATGAGCAGTTCTTC
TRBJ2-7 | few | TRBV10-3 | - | CAISAATGLSYEQYF | TGTGCCATCAGTGCGGCGACAGGCCTCTCCTACGAGCAGTACTTC
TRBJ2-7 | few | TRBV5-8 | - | CACDRFHSEQYF | TGTGCCTGTGACAGGTTCCACTCCGAGCAGTACTTC
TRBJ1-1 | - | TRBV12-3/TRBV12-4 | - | CASSFPATEAFF | TGTGCCAGCAGTTTTCCAGCTACTGAAGCTTTCTTT
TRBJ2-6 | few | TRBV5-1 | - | CASSAREYGANVLTF | TGCGCCAGCAGCGCCAGGGAGTACGGGGCCAACGTCCTGACTTTC
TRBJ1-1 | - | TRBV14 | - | CASSQVVGNTEAFF | TGTGCCAGCAGCCAAGTAGTAGGGAACACTGAAGCTTTCTTT
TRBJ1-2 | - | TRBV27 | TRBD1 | CASRSWTGGSYYGYTF | TGTGCCAGCAGAAGCTGGACAGGGGGCAGTTACTATGGCTACACCTTC
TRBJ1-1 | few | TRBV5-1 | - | CASSLYTNTEAFF | TGCGCCAGCAGCTTGTACACGAACACTGAAGCTTTCTTT